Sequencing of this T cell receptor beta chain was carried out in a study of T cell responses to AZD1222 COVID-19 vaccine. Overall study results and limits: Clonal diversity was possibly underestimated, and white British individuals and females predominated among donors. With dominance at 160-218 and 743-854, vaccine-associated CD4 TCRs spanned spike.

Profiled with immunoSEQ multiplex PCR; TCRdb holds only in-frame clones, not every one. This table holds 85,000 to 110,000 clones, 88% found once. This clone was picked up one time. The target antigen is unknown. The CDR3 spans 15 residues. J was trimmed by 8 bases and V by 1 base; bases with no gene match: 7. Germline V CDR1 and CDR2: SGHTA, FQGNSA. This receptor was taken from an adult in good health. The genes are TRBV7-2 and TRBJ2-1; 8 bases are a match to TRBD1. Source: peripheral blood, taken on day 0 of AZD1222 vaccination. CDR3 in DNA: TGTGCCAGCAGCTTAGGACAGGGGCCCTGGGATGAGCAGTTCTTC. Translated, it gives CASSLGQGPWDEQFF.